This T cell receptor beta chain was sequenced in a study of blood T cells in healthy people across ages. The authors ran a second PCR of roughly 6 to 12 cycles using a sample-barcoded 5' primer and a J-beta primer mix. TCRdb fed the 5' RACE reads into MiXCR, producing one record per CDR3 protein. The sample records over a million distinct CDR3 sequences, 45% being singletons. This clonotype was counted between two and nine times. Total RNA, at least 5.5 micrograms per sample, was extracted from PBMCs. Germline loops: CDR1 SGHRS, CDR2 YFSETQ. Germline trimming cut 4 bases from V and 4 bases from J; bases unmatched to any gene: 7. This CDR3 contains 16 residues.

Input material: blood. The sequence derives from a woman aged 55-69 years in good health. The chain recombines TRBV5-1 with TRBJ2-5; 13 nucleotides line up with TRBD2. DNA of the CDR3: TGCGCCAGCAGCCGGACTAGCGGGAGTGTACGAGAGACCCAGTACTTC. It codes for CASSRTSGSVRETQYF.